This TCR beta chain is from a study of blood T cell repertoires in COVID-19. Some clones are missing from TCRdb's copy, which holds only in-frame ones; the method was immunoSEQ multiplex PCR. The repertoire holds 200,000 or so clones, 80% to 85% seen once, with roughly 5.1% in the top ten. Germline V gene data show CDR1 as LNHDA and CDR2 as SQIVND (reference sequence). This CDR3 is 16 amino acids long. Between the trimmed V and J ends, which lost 4 bases and 7 bases, there was a span of 23 bases. The clonotype was recovered from a woman aged 25 to 39 with acute or convalescent COVID-19. Material: peripheral blood. This chain uses TRBV19 with TRBJ2-7, with a tentative D call TRBD1 (5 bases). The CDR3: CASSTLTPAGPLEQYF. The CDR3 region has the DNA TGTGCCAGTAGTACCCTGACTCCGGCAGGGCCCTTGGAGCAGTACTTC.